These T cell receptor beta chains were read from a single sample in a study of T cells in narcolepsy. Libraries were prepared by immunoSEQ multiplex PCR; TCRdb keeps only in-frame clonotypes and omits some of them. Found here are 25,000 to 35,000 clones, roughly 90% of them singletons; the top ten hold 0.95% to 1.5%. The sequencing input was CD45RA- memory CD4+ T cells from PBMCs. These receptors originate from a human donor with narcolepsy. CDR3s include the opening cysteine and the closing phenylalanine or tryptophan. The D gene is left open where the match is weak. A row's size may be missing; if present it is once, few, many or a size class.

j_call: TRBJ2-3
clone_size: -
v_call: TRBV28
d_call: -
cdr3_nt: TGTGCCAGCAGTTGGGGGGATACGCAGTATTTT
cdr3_aa: CASSWGDTQYF

j_call: TRBJ2-5
clone_size: -
v_call: TRBV10-3
d_call: -
cdr3_nt: TGTGCCATCAACAGACAGGAACAAGAGACCCAGTACTTC
cdr3_aa: CAINRQEQETQYF

j_call: TRBJ1-1
clone_size: -
v_call: TRBV28
d_call: -
cdr3_nt: TGTGCCAGCAGTTTATGGGGGAGGGGGGAAGCTTTCTTT
cdr3_aa: CASSLWGRGEAFF

j_call: TRBJ1-2
clone_size: -
v_call: TRBV30
d_call: -
cdr3_nt: TGTGCCTGGAGTGTACAGGTGGGCAGTCTGAACTATGGCTACACCTTC
cdr3_aa: CAWSVQVGSLNYGYTF

j_call: TRBJ2-5
clone_size: -
v_call: TRBV7-9
d_call: -
cdr3_nt: TGTGCCAGCAGCGACAGGGGAGGGAAGACCCAGTACTTC
cdr3_aa: CASSDRGGKTQYF

j_call: TRBJ2-2
clone_size: -
v_call: TRBV15
d_call: TRBD1
cdr3_nt: TGTGCCACCAGCGTGAACAGGGGGATCACCGGGGAGCTGTTTTTT
cdr3_aa: CATSVNRGITGELFF

j_call: TRBJ1-2
clone_size: -
v_call: TRBV4-1
d_call: -
cdr3_nt: TGCGCCAGCAGCCTGGACGGGGATGGCTACACCTTC
cdr3_aa: CASSLDGDGYTF

j_call: TRBJ1-4
clone_size: -
v_call: TRBV19
d_call: -
cdr3_nt: TGTGCCAGTAGTTCGACAGCAACTAATGAAAAACTGTTTTTT
cdr3_aa: CASSSTATNEKLFF

j_call: TRBJ2-3
clone_size: -
v_call: TRBV7-2
d_call: -
cdr3_nt: TGTGCCAGCAGCTTAAGCACAGATACGCAGTATTTT
cdr3_aa: CASSLSTDTQYF

j_call: TRBJ2-3
clone_size: -
v_call: TRBV18
d_call: -
cdr3_nt: TGTGCCAGCTCACCAAGTCCGGTCAGCACGCAGTATTTT
cdr3_aa: CASSPSPVSTQYF

j_call: TRBJ1-6
clone_size: -
v_call: TRBV7-2
d_call: -
cdr3_nt: TGTGCCAGCAGCCCCCGGACGATAACAGGTTCACCCCTCCACTTT
cdr3_aa: CASSPRTITGSPLHF

j_call: TRBJ1-5
clone_size: -
v_call: TRBV28
d_call: -
cdr3_nt: TGTGCCAGCAGGGGAGGTAGCAATCAGCCCCAGCATTTT
cdr3_aa: CASRGGSNQPQHF

j_call: TRBJ2-7
clone_size: -
v_call: TRBV4-2
d_call: TRBD2
cdr3_nt: TGTGCCAGCAGCCAAGATCTACTAGCGGGAGGGCCGGGGGAGCAGTACTTC
cdr3_aa: CASSQDLLAGGPGEQYF

j_call: TRBJ2-3
clone_size: -
v_call: TRBV10-2
d_call: -
cdr3_nt: TGCGCCAGCAGTGAGGGTAGCGGTACTAGCACAGATACGCAGTATTTT
cdr3_aa: CASSEGSGTSTDTQYF

j_call: TRBJ2-7
clone_size: -
v_call: TRBV6-6
d_call: TRBD2
cdr3_nt: TGTGCCAGCAGCAGACTAGCGGGGGGGCTCGAGCAGTACTTC
cdr3_aa: CASSRLAGGLEQYF

j_call: TRBJ1-2
clone_size: -
v_call: TRBV4-3
d_call: -
cdr3_nt: TGCGCCAGCAGCCAAGATAACAGAGTCTATGGCTACACCTTC
cdr3_aa: CASSQDNRVYGYTF

j_call: TRBJ1-2
clone_size: -
v_call: TRBV6-1
d_call: -
cdr3_nt: TGTGCCAGCAGAGCAGGGGAAGGTGGCTACACCTTC
cdr3_aa: CASRAGEGGYTF

j_call: TRBJ1-5
clone_size: -
v_call: TRBV4-2
d_call: -
cdr3_nt: TGTGCCAGCAGCCAAGAGGATAGCAATCAGCCCCAGCATTTT
cdr3_aa: CASSQEDSNQPQHF

j_call: TRBJ2-5
clone_size: once
v_call: TRBV29-1
d_call: TRBD1
cdr3_nt: TGCAGCGCTGGACAGGCCTTCCAAGAGACCCAGTACTTC
cdr3_aa: CSAGQAFQETQYF

j_call: TRBJ2-1
clone_size: once
v_call: TRBV5-6
d_call: TRBD2
cdr3_nt: TGTGCCAGCAGCTTTCGGCGACTAGCAGGAAATGAGCAGTTCTTC
cdr3_aa: CASSFRRLAGNEQFF

j_call: TRBJ2-3
clone_size: -
v_call: TRBV5-1
d_call: TRBD2
cdr3_nt: TGCGCCAGCAGCTCACTAGCGGGAGTCCCAGATACGCAGTATTTT
cdr3_aa: CASSSLAGVPDTQYF

j_call: TRBJ2-1
clone_size: once
v_call: TRBV19
d_call: -
cdr3_nt: TGTGCCAGTAGTGTACAGGTGGCCGGGGGTCATGAGCAGTTCTTC
cdr3_aa: CASSVQVAGGHEQFF

j_call: TRBJ2-3
clone_size: -
v_call: TRBV5-1
d_call: TRBD1
cdr3_nt: TGCGCCAGCAGCTTGGACAGGGGAGATACGCAGTATTTT
cdr3_aa: CASSLDRGDTQYF

j_call: TRBJ2-3
clone_size: once
v_call: TRBV12-5
d_call: -
cdr3_nt: TGTGCTAGTGGTTTGGGAGTCCCTGGGGATACGCAGTATTTT
cdr3_aa: CASGLGVPGDTQYF

j_call: TRBJ2-1
clone_size: -
v_call: TRBV27
d_call: TRBD2
cdr3_nt: TGTGCCAGCAGTCCACTAGCAGGACGGGGGGGGGACAATGAGCAGTTCTTC
cdr3_aa: CASSPLAGRGGDNEQFF

j_call: TRBJ2-1
clone_size: once
v_call: TRBV28
d_call: -
cdr3_nt: TGTGCCAGCAGTTTAGGGACTCTCAATGAGCAGTTCTTC
cdr3_aa: CASSLGTLNEQFF

j_call: TRBJ2-2
clone_size: -
v_call: TRBV11-2
d_call: TRBD2
cdr3_nt: TGTGCCAGCAGCCCCAGGACTAGCGGGATTACCGGGGAGCTGTTTTTT
cdr3_aa: CASSPRTSGITGELFF